Listed here are 9 T cell receptor beta chains from one sample, sequenced in a study of T cells in Graves' hyperthyroidism and ophthalmopathy. Amplified TCR beta CDR3 regions derived from RNA transcripts. TCR CDR3 regions were first amplified by RT-PCR with HTBI primers. Each CDR3 protein gets one entry after TCRdb re-called the multiplex PCR reads with MiXCR. The table lists approximately 400,000 distinct CDR3 sequences, roughly 14% of them singletons. Sample: blood. The receptors originated from a woman in her twenties or thirties with Graves' ophthalmopathy.

This clonotype was counted ten times or more. The genes are TRBV28 and TRBJ1-2, with a tentative D call TRBD1 (5 bases). The CDR3 runs to 12 residues. The V gene's germline CDR1 is MDHEN and CDR2 SYDVKM. V was pared by 1 base and J by 8 bases, with 8 bases between. The CDR3 sequence is CASSLSRDGYTF. The CDR3, as DNA: TGTGCCAGCAGTTTATCTAGGGACGGCTACACCTTC.

This clonotype was seen ten or more times. J is TRBJ2-1 and V is TRBV20-1; D possibly corresponds to TRBD1 (5 bases). This CDR3 has 19 residues. The V gene's germline CDR1 is DFQATT and CDR2 SNEGSKA (reference sequence). Trimming removed 0 bases from V and 0 bases from J, with 21 bases in between. As DNA, the CDR3 is TGCAGTGCTAGAGATTTTCAGGGCGGCGACCCGAGCTCCTACAATGAGCAGTTCTTC. This translates into CSARDFQGGDPSSYNEQFF.

This clonotype was detected ten times or more. J is TRBJ2-5 and V is TRBV11-2, with a possible D match to TRBD1 (6 bases). Germline V lookup: CDR1 SGHAT, CDR2 FQNNGV. Trimming stripped 3 bases from V and 5 bases from J, with 16 bases between. The CDR3 contains 15 residues. CDR3: CASSLNRVVAETQYF. The CDR3 DNA reads as TGTGCCAGCAGCTTGAACAGGGTCGTGGCGGAGACCCAGTACTTC. Full variable domain (remainder filled in from reference TRBV11-2 and TRBJ2-5): EAGVAQSPRYKIIEKRQSVAFWCNPISGHATLYWYQQILGQGPKLLIQFQNNGVVDDSQLPKDRFSAERLKGVDSTLKIQPAKLEDSAVYLCASSLNRVVAETQYFGPGTRLLVL.

This clonotype has ten or more counts. The chain recombines TRBV3-1 with TRBJ2-1; possible D gene TRBD1, 5 bases. CDR3 length equals 14 residues. V was cut by 3 bases and J by 3 bases, with 9 bases left in between. CDR1 and CDR2 (germline): LGHDT, YNNKEL (reference sequence). The CDR3 loop reads CASSHLDNYNEQFF. The CDR3 DNA follows: TGTGCCAGCAGCCATCTGGACAACTACAATGAGCAGTTCTTC.

This clonotype occurred many times. The gene calls are TRBV7-9 and TRBJ2-5; D possibly corresponds to TRBD2 (7 bases). Germline CDR1 reads SEHNR; CDR2 reads FQNEAQ (reference sequence). With 1 base removed from V and 5 bases from J, the gap between germline ends came to 11 bases. The CDR3 spans 14 residues. CDR3 loop: CASSLEGGHETQYF. The CDR3 DNA reads as TGTGCCAGCAGCTTAGAGGGGGGGCACGAGACCCAGTACTTC.

This clonotype was counted at least ten times. The chain joins TRBV20-1 to TRBJ2-2, with D possibly TRBD2 on 5 matching bases. V shed 6 bases and J shed 6 bases, with 14 bases lying between them. Germline values: CDR1 DFQATT, CDR2 SNEGSKA (reference sequence). The CDR3 has 13 residues. CDR3 DNA: TGCAGTGCCCTAGACCCCGGGGCCGGGGAGCTGTTTTTT. Translated, it gives CSALDPGAGELFF.

This clonotype has a count of ten or more. V is TRBV7-6 and J is TRBJ2-7; 7 positions match TRBD1. This CDR3 region has 15 residues. Trimming removed 1 base from V and 3 bases from J; junction bases left unmatched: 6. Germline V CDR1 and CDR2: SGHVS, FNYEAQ. Written as DNA, the CDR3 is TGTGCCAGCAGCTTAGGCACAGGGGAAGTCTACGAGCAGTACTTC. Translation gives CASSLGTGEVYEQYF.

Ten or more counts support this clonotype. V and J are TRBV20-1 and TRBJ2-3; 10 nucleotides align to TRBD1. Germline V gives CDR1 DFQATT, CDR2 SNEGSKA (reference sequence). Trimming removed 4 bases from V and 5 bases from J; junction bases left unmatched: 15. This CDR3 is 17 amino acids long. Here the CDR3 DNA reads TGCAGTGCTATTACCCGGGACAGGGGAGCGATACAAGATACGCAGTATTTT. Protein product: CSAITRDRGAIQDTQYF.

At least ten counts were recorded for this clonotype. This sequence joins TRBV11-3 and TRBJ2-1; TRBD1 matches 8 bases. This CDR3 is built from 12 residues. Germline V lookup: CDR1 SGHNT, CDR2 YENEEA. The trim removed 6 bases at V and 8 bases at J, leaving 3 bases unmatched. CDR3 sequence: CASSGQGYEQFF. The DNA for the CDR3 is TGTGCCAGCAGTGGACAGGGATATGAGCAGTTCTTC.